The rows below give T cell receptor beta chains drawn from one sample of a study of OX40 agonist ivuxolimab in advanced cancers. Only in-frame clones appear in the TCRdb table, and some are missing; sequencing was by immunoSEQ multiplex PCR. The sample records around 50,000 clones, more than 70% being singletons. This specimen consisted of CD4+ or CD8+ T cells sorted from blood, obtained in a trial of the OX40 agonist ivuxolimab. The origin of the receptors is an adult with an advanced solid tumor such as melanoma, head and neck, liver or kidney cancer. Each CDR3 is given with its conserved first and last residue. The D gene is left open where the match is weak. Rows give clone size only sometimes, using once, few, many, or a class for an expanded clone.

clone_size: -
v_call: TRBV2
d_call: TRBD1
j_call: TRBJ2-3
cdr3_aa: CASRAQGARGDTQYF
cdr3_nt: TGTGCCAGCAGAGCCCAGGGGGCGCGCGGAGATACGCAGTATTTT

clone_size: -
v_call: TRBV10-2
d_call: -
j_call: TRBJ1-6
cdr3_aa: CASSDLTSPLHF
cdr3_nt: TGCGCCAGCAGTGACTTGACCTCACCCCTCCACTTT

clone_size: -
v_call: TRBV30
d_call: -
j_call: TRBJ2-7
cdr3_aa: CAWTRYPAQNEQYF
cdr3_nt: TGTGCCTGGACCCGATACCCAGCTCAAAACGAGCAGTACTTC

clone_size: -
v_call: TRBV14
d_call: -
j_call: TRBJ2-1
cdr3_aa: CASSPRTIAVGNEQFF
cdr3_nt: TGTGCCAGCAGCCCGAGAACGATCGCGGTGGGCAATGAGCAGTTCTTC

clone_size: once
v_call: TRBV2
d_call: TRBD2
j_call: TRBJ2-1
cdr3_aa: CASSRTSSVDEQFF
cdr3_nt: TGTGCCAGCAGCCGGACTAGTTCCGTCGATGAGCAGTTCTTC

clone_size: -
v_call: TRBV10-2
d_call: TRBD1
j_call: TRBJ1-1
cdr3_aa: CASRDRGYMNTEAFF
cdr3_nt: TGCGCCAGCAGGGACAGGGGCTACATGAACACTGAAGCTTTCTTT

clone_size: -
v_call: TRBV9
d_call: -
j_call: TRBJ2-7
cdr3_aa: CASSVDTGTYEQYF
cdr3_nt: TGTGCCAGCAGCGTAGATACGGGTACCTACGAGCAGTACTTC

clone_size: -
v_call: TRBV28
d_call: -
j_call: TRBJ1-2
cdr3_aa: CASSSGNLYGYTF
cdr3_nt: TGTGCCAGCAGTTCAGGGAATCTCTATGGCTACACCTTC

clone_size: -
v_call: TRBV11-2
d_call: -
j_call: TRBJ2-3
cdr3_aa: CASSPGRVGTDTQYF
cdr3_nt: TGTGCCAGCAGCCCTGGCCGGGTTGGCACAGATACGCAGTATTTT

clone_size: -
v_call: TRBV6-1
d_call: -
j_call: TRBJ1-2
cdr3_aa: CASSEANYANYGYTF
cdr3_nt: TGTGCCAGCAGTGAAGCAAACTACGCTAACTATGGCTACACCTTC

clone_size: -
v_call: TRBV11-2
d_call: -
j_call: TRBJ2-2
cdr3_aa: CASSYRTANTGELFF
cdr3_nt: TGTGCCAGCAGCTACAGGACAGCCAACACCGGGGAGCTGTTTTTT

clone_size: -
v_call: TRBV4-1
d_call: -
j_call: TRBJ2-1
cdr3_aa: CASSQDFASYEQFF
cdr3_nt: TGCGCCAGCAGCCAAGATTTTGCTAGCTATGAGCAGTTCTTC

clone_size: -
v_call: TRBV7-9
d_call: TRBD2
j_call: TRBJ2-7
cdr3_aa: CASSSKTSGRGDEQYF
cdr3_nt: TGTGCCAGCAGCTCCAAGACTAGCGGGAGAGGAGACGAGCAGTACTTC

clone_size: -
v_call: TRBV29-1
d_call: TRBD1
j_call: TRBJ1-3
cdr3_aa: CSVEGVGDSTIYF
cdr3_nt: TGCAGCGTTGAAGGCGTCGGGGACAGCACCATATATTTT

clone_size: -
v_call: TRBV19
d_call: -
j_call: TRBJ1-5
cdr3_aa: CASRRRNSNQPQHF
cdr3_nt: TGTGCCAGTAGACGAAGAAATAGCAATCAGCCCCAGCATTTT

clone_size: -
v_call: TRBV6-4
d_call: TRBD2
j_call: TRBJ2-1
cdr3_aa: CASSPTGGFGNEQFF
cdr3_nt: TGTGCCAGCAGTCCAACGGGAGGGTTTGGAAATGAGCAGTTCTTC

clone_size: -
v_call: TRBV4-1
d_call: -
j_call: TRBJ1-2
cdr3_aa: CASSPRAGVEYGYTF
cdr3_nt: TGCGCCAGCAGCCCCCGCGCGGGGGTTGAATATGGCTACACCTTC

clone_size: -
v_call: TRBV18
d_call: TRBD2
j_call: TRBJ2-6
cdr3_aa: CASSAGLAGESGANVLTF
cdr3_nt: TGTGCCAGCTCAGCGGGACTAGCGGGAGAATCCGGGGCCAACGTCCTGACTTTC

clone_size: -
v_call: TRBV7-2
d_call: -
j_call: TRBJ2-7
cdr3_aa: CASSSAGGSMGEQYF
cdr3_nt: TGTGCCAGCTCATCCGCGGGCGGATCGATGGGCGAGCAGTACTTC

clone_size: -
v_call: TRBV7-9
d_call: -
j_call: TRBJ1-2
cdr3_aa: CASSELAGLGYTF
cdr3_nt: TGTGCCAGCAGCGAGTTAGCGGGCCTTGGCTACACCTTC

clone_size: -
v_call: TRBV7-2
d_call: -
j_call: TRBJ2-5
cdr3_aa: CASSRQAETQYF
cdr3_nt: TGTGCCAGCAGTCGACAAGCTGAGACCCAGTACTTC

clone_size: -
v_call: TRBV11-2
d_call: TRBD2
j_call: TRBJ2-3
cdr3_aa: CASSLRGRMGTSDTDTQYF
cdr3_nt: TGTGCCAGCAGCTTACGGGGGCGAATGGGGACTAGCGACACAGATACGCAGTATTTT

clone_size: -
v_call: TRBV30
d_call: TRBD1
j_call: TRBJ1-6
cdr3_aa: CAWSPTGSVPLHF
cdr3_nt: TGTGCCTGGAGTCCGACAGGGAGCGTACCCCTCCACTTT

clone_size: -
v_call: TRBV21-1
d_call: -
j_call: TRBJ2-1
cdr3_aa: CASSKLGGVSYNEQFF
cdr3_nt: TGTGCCAGCAGCAAACTCGGGGGAGTGTCCTACAATGAGCAGTTCTTC

clone_size: -
v_call: TRBV19
d_call: -
j_call: TRBJ1-5
cdr3_aa: CASSIGLNNQPQHF
cdr3_nt: TGTGCCAGTAGTATAGGGCTAAACAATCAGCCCCAGCATTTT

clone_size: -
v_call: TRBV19
d_call: -
j_call: TRBJ2-5
cdr3_aa: CATQGRNKETQYF
cdr3_nt: TGTGCCACCCAGGGTAGGAATAAAGAGACCCAGTACTTC

clone_size: -
v_call: TRBV9
d_call: -
j_call: TRBJ1-1
cdr3_aa: CASSFFAGGDSPTEAFF
cdr3_nt: TGTGCCAGCAGCTTCTTCGCCGGAGGGGATTCACCCACTGAAGCTTTCTTT

clone_size: -
v_call: TRBV10-3
d_call: -
j_call: TRBJ2-7
cdr3_aa: CATARDLLYEQYF
cdr3_nt: TGTGCCACTGCCAGGGACCTCCTCTACGAGCAGTACTTC

clone_size: -
v_call: TRBV5-6
d_call: TRBD2
j_call: TRBJ2-1
cdr3_aa: CASSLASGRLYNEQFF
cdr3_nt: TGTGCCAGCAGCTTGGCTAGCGGGAGATTATACAATGAGCAGTTCTTC

clone_size: once
v_call: TRBV27
d_call: TRBD2
j_call: TRBJ2-1
cdr3_aa: CASSEGTSGFSYNEQFF
cdr3_nt: TGTGCCAGCAGCGAGGGGACTAGCGGTTTCTCCTACAATGAGCAGTTCTTC

clone_size: few
v_call: TRBV7-2
d_call: -
j_call: TRBJ2-3
cdr3_aa: CASSSWGDTQYF
cdr3_nt: TGTGCCAGCAGCTCTTGGGGAGACACGCAGTATTTT

clone_size: -
v_call: TRBV11-2
d_call: TRBD2
j_call: TRBJ2-4
cdr3_aa: CASSLGGGLAVAKNIQYF
cdr3_nt: TGTGCCAGCAGCTTAGGGGGGGGACTAGCGGTAGCCAAAAACATTCAGTACTTC

clone_size: -
v_call: TRBV7-2
d_call: TRBD2
j_call: TRBJ2-1
cdr3_aa: CASSSPRGAGAYNEQFF
cdr3_nt: TGTGCCAGCAGCTCCCCGCGGGGAGCGGGAGCCTACAATGAGCAGTTCTTC

clone_size: -
v_call: TRBV5-4
d_call: TRBD2
j_call: TRBJ2-7
cdr3_aa: CASSKSSGSAYEQYF
cdr3_nt: TGTGCCAGCAGCAAATCTAGCGGGAGTGCCTACGAGCAGTACTTC

clone_size: -
v_call: TRBV27
d_call: -
j_call: TRBJ2-3
cdr3_aa: CASTDTQYF
cdr3_nt: TGTGCCAGCACAGATACGCAGTATTTT

clone_size: once
v_call: TRBV11-3
d_call: TRBD1
j_call: TRBJ2-1
cdr3_aa: CASSLGGQPSYNEQFF
cdr3_nt: TGTGCCAGCAGCTTAGGGGGACAGCCTTCCTACAATGAGCAGTTCTTC

clone_size: -
v_call: TRBV5-1
d_call: -
j_call: TRBJ2-3
cdr3_aa: CASSSQEGRDTQYF
cdr3_nt: TGCGCCAGCAGCTCCCAGGAAGGTCGGGATACGCAGTATTTT

clone_size: few
v_call: TRBV2
d_call: -
j_call: TRBJ1-1
cdr3_aa: CASRLTLAVEAFF
cdr3_nt: TGTGCCAGCAGGCTCACCCTGGCAGTTGAAGCTTTCTTT

clone_size: -
v_call: TRBV6-1
d_call: -
j_call: TRBJ1-1
cdr3_aa: CASSAPRLRGVGGTEAFF
cdr3_nt: TGTGCCAGCAGTGCCCCGCGACTCAGGGGAGTGGGAGGTACTGAAGCTTTCTTT